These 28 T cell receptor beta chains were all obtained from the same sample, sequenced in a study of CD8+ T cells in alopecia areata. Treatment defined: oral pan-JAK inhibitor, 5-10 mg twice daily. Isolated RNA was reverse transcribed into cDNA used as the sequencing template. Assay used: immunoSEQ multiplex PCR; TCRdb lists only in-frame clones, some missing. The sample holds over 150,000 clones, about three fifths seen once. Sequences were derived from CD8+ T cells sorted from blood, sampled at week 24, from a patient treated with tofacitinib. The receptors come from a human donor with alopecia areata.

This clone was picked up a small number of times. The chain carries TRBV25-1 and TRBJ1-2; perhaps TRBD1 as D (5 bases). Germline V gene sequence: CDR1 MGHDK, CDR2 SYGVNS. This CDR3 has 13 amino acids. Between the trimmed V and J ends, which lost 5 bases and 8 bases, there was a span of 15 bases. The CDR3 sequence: CASSLPGTSGYTF. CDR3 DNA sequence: TGTGCCAGCAGTTTGCCCGGGACTTCGGGCTACACCTTC.

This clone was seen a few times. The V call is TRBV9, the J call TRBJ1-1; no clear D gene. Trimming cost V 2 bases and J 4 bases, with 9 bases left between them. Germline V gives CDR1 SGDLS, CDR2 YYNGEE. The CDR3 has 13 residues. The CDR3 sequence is CASSVGRVTEAFF. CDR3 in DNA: TGTGCCAGCAGCGTCGGACGGGTCACTGAAGCTTTCTTT.

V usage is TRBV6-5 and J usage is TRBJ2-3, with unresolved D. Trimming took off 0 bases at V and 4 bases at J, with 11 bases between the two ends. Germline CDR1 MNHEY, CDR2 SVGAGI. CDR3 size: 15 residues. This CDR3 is CASSYSSGIPDTQYF. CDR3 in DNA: TGTGCCAGCAGTTACTCGAGTGGGATTCCAGATACGCAGTATTTT.

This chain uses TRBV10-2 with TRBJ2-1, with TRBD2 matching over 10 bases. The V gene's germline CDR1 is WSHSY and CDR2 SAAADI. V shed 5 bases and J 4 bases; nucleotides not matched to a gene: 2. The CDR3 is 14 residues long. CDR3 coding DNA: TGCGCCAGCAGTTCTAGCGGGGGATACAATGAGCAGTTCTTC. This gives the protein CASSSSGGYNEQFF.

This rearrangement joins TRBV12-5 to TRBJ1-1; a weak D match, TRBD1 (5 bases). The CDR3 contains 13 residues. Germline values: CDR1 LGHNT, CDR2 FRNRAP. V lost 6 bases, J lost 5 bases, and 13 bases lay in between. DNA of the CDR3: TGTGCTAGTGGGCCAAAGGGGTGGACTGAAGCTTTCTTT. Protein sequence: CASGPKGWTEAFF. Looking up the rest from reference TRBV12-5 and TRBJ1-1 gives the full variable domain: DARVTQTPRHKVTEMGQEVTMRCQPILGHNTVFWYRQTMMQGLELLAYFRNRAPLDDSGMPKDRFSAEMPDATLATLKIQPSEPRDSAVYFCASGPKGWTEAFFGQGTRLTVV.

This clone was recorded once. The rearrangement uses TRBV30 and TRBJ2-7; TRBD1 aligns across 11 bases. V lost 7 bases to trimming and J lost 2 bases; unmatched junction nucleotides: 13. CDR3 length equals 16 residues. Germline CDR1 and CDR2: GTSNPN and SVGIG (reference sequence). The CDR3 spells CASMPQGTGGAYEQYF. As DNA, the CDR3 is TGTGCCTCCATGCCTCAAGGGACAGGGGGGGCCTACGAGCAGTACTTC.

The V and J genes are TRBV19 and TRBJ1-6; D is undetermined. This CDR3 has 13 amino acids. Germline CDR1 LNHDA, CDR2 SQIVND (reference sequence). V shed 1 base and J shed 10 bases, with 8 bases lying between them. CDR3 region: CASSIGSASPLHF. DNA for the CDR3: TGTGCCAGTAGTATAGGGTCGGCGTCACCCCTCCACTTT.

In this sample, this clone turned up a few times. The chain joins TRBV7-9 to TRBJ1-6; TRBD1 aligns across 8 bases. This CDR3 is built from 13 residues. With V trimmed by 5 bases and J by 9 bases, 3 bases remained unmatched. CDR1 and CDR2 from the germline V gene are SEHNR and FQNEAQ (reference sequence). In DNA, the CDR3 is TGTGCCAGCAGCCAGGGGGCAGGTTCACCCCTCCACTTT. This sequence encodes CASSQGAGSPLHF.

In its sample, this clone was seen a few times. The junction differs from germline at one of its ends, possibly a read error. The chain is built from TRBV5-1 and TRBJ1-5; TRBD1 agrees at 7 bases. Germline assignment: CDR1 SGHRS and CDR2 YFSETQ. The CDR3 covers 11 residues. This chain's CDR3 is CARVGGQRQHF. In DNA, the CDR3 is TGCGCCAGGGTGGGGGGACAGCGCCAGCATTTT.

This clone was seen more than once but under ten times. Written as DNA, the CDR3 is TGTGCCAGCAGCCCCCGGACAACGATCTATAATTCACCCCTCCACTTT. Residues: CASSPRTTIYNSPLHF. The chain couples TRBV7-8 to TRBJ1-6; tentatively, D is TRBD1 (5 bases). CDR1 SGHVS and CDR2 FQNEAQ come from the germline V gene. This CDR3 contains 16 residues. V was shortened by 5 bases and J by 3 bases, with 14 bases between the two germline ends.

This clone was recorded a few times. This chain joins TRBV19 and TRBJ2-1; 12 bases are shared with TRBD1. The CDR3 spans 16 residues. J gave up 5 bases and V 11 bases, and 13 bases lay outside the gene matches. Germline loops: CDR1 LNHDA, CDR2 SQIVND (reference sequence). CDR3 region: CAETSAGTGGHNEQFF. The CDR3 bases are TGTGCCGAGACCTCAGCCGGGACAGGGGGCCACAATGAGCAGTTCTTC.

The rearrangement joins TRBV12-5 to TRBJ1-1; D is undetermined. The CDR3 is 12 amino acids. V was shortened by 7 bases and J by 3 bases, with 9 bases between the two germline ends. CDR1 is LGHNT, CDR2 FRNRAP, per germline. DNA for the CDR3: TGTGCTAGTGTGGCTGGGTACACTGAAGCTTTCTTT. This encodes CASVAGYTEAFF.

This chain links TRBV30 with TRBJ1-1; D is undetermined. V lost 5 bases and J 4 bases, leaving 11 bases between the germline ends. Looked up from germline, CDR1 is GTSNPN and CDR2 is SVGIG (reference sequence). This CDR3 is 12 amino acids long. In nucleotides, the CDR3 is TGTGCCTGGGAAACGAGGGCCACTGAAGCTTTCTTT. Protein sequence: CAWETRATEAFF.

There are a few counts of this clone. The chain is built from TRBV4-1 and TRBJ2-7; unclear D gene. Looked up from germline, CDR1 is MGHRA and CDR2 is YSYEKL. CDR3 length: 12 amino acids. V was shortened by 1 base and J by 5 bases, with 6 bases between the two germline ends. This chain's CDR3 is CASSQVGDEQYF. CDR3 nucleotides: TGCGCCAGCAGCCAAGTGGGTGACGAGCAGTACTTC.

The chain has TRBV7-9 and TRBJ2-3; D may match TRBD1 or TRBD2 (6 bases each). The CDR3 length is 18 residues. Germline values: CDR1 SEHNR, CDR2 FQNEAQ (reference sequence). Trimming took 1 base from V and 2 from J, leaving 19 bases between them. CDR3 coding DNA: TGTGCCAGCAGCTTAGGCATTTTTCCGGGGGCGACCACAGATACGCAGTATTTT. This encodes CASSLGIFPGATTDTQYF. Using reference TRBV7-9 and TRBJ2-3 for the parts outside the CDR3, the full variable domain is DTGVSQNPRHKITKRGQNVTFRCDPISEHNRLYWYRQTLGQGPEFLTYFQNEAQLEKSRLLSDRFSAERPKGSFSTLEIQRTEQGDSAMYLCASSLGIFPGATTDTQYFGPGTRLTVL.

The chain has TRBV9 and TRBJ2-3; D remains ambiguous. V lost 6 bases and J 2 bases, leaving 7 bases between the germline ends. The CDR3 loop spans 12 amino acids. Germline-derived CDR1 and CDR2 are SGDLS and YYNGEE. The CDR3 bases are TGTGCCAGCACCTCCAACACAGATACGCAGTATTTT. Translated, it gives CASTSNTDTQYF.

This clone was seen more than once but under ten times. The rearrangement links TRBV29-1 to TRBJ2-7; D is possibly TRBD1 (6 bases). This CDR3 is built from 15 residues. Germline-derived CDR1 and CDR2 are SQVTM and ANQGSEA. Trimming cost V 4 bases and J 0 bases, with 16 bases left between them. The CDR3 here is CSVVGWQGLSYEQYF. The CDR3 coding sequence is TGCAGCGTTGTAGGGTGGCAGGGGCTCTCCTACGAGCAGTACTTC.

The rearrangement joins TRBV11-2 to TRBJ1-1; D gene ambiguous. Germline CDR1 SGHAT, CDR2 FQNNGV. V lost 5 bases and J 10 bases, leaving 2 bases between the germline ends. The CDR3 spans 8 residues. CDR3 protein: CASSTAFF. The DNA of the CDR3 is TGTGCCAGCAGCACAGCTTTCTTT. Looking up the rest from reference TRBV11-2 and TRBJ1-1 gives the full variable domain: EAGVAQSPRYKIIEKRQSVAFWCNPISGHATLYWYQQILGQGPKLLIQFQNNGVVDDSQLPKDRFSAERLKGVDSTLKIQPAKLEDSAVYLCASSTAFFGQGTRLTVV.

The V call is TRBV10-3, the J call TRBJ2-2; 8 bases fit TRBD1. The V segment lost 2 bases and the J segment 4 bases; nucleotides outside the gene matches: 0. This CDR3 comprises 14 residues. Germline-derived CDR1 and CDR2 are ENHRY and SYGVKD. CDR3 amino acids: CAISEGTGTGELFF. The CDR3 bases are TGTGCCATCAGTGAGGGGACAGGCACCGGGGAGCTGTTTTTT.

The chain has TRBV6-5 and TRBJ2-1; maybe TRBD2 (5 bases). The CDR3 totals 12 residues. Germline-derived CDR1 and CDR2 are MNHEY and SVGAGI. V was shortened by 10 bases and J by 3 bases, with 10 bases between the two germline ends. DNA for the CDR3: TGTGCCACCGGAGGCTACTACAATGAGCAGTTCTTC. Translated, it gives CATGGYYNEQFF.

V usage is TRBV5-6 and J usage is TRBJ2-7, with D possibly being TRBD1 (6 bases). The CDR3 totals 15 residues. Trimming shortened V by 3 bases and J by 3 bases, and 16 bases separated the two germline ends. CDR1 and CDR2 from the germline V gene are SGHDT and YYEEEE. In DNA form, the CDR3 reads TGTGCCAGCAGCTCCTACTTACAGGGTATCTACGAGCAGTACTTC. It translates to CASSSYLQGIYEQYF.

CDR3 sequence (DNA): TGTGCCAGTCAAATGACCAGAAGTGGCTACACCTTC. Amino acids: CASQMTRSGYTF. V is TRBV2 and J is TRBJ1-2, with unresolved D. This CDR3 has 12 residues. The V end was cut by 9 bases, the J end by 7 bases, with 15 bases between. Germline V gives CDR1 SNHLY, CDR2 FYNNEI.

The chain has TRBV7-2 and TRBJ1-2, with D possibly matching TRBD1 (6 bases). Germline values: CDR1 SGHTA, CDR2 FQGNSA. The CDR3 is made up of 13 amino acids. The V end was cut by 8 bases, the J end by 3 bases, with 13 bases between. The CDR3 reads CASPPRTDYGYTF. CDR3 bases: TGTGCCAGCCCCCCCCGGACAGACTATGGCTACACCTTC.

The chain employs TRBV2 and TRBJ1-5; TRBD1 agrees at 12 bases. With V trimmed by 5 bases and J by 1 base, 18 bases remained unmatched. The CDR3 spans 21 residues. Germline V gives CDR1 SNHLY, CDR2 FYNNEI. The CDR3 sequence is CASSTSLGGTGGGRSNQPQHF. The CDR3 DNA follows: TGTGCCAGCAGTACATCCCTGGGTGGGACAGGGGGCGGTAGGAGCAATCAGCCCCAGCATTTT.

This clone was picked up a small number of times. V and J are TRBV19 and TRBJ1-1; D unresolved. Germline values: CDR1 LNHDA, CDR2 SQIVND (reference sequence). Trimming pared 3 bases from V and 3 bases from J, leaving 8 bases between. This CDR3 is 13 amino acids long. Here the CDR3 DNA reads TGTGCCAGTAGTATGGCGGGTTACACTGAAGCTTTCTTT. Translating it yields CASSMAGYTEAFF.

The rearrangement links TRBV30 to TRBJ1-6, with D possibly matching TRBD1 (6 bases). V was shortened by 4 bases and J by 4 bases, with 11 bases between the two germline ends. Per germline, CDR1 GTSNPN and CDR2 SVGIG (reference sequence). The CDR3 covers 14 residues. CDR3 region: CAWIQGAYNSPLHF. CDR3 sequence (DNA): TGTGCCTGGATACAGGGCGCTTATAATTCACCCCTCCACTTT.

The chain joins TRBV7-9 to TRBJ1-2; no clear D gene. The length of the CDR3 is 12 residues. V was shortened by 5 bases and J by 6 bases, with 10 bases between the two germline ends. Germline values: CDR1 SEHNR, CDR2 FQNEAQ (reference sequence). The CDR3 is CASSLDGNGYTF. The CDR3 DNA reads TGTGCCAGCAGCCTGGACGGAAATGGCTACACCTTC.

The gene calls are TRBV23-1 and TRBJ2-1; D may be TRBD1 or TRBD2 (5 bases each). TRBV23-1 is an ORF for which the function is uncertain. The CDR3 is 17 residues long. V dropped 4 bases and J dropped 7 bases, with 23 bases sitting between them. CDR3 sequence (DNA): TGCGCCAGCAGTCCGACCGTTCTCCGGGACCGAGAAAATGAGCAGTTCTTC. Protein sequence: CASSPTVLRDRENEQFF.